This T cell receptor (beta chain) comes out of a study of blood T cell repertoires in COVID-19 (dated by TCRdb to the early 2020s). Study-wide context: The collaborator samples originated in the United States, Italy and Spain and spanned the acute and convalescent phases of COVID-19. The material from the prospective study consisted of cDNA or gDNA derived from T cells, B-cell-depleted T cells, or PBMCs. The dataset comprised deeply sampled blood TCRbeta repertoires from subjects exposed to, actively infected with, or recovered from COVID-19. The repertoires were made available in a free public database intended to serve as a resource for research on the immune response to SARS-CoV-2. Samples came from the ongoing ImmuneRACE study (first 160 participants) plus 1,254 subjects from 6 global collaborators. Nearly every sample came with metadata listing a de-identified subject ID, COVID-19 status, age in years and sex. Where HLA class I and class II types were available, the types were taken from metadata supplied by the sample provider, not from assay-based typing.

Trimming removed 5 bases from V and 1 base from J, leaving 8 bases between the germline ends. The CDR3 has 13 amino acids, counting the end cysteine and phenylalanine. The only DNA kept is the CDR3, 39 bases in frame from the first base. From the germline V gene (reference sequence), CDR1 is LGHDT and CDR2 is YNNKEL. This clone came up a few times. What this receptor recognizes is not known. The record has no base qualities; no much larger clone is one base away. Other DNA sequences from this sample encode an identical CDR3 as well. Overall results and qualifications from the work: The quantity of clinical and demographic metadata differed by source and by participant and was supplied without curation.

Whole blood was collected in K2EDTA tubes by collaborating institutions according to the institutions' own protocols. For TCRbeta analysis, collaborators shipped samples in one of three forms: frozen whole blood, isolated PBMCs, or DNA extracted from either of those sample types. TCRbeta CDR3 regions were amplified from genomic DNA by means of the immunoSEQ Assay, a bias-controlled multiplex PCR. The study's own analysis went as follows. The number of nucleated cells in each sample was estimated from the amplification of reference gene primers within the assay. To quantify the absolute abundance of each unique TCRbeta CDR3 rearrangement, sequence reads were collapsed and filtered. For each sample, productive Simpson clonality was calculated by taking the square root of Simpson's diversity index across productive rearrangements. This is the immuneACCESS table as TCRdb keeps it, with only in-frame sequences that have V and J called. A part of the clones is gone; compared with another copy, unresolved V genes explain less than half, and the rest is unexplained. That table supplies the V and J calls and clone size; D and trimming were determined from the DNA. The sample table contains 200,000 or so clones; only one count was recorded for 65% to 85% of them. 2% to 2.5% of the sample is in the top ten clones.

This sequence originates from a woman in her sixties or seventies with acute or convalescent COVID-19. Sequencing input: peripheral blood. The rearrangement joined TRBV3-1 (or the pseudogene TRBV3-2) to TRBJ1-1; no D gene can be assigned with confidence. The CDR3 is CASSLTGNTEAFF. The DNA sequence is TGTGCCAGCAGCTTAACGGGGAACACTGAAGCTTTCTTT.